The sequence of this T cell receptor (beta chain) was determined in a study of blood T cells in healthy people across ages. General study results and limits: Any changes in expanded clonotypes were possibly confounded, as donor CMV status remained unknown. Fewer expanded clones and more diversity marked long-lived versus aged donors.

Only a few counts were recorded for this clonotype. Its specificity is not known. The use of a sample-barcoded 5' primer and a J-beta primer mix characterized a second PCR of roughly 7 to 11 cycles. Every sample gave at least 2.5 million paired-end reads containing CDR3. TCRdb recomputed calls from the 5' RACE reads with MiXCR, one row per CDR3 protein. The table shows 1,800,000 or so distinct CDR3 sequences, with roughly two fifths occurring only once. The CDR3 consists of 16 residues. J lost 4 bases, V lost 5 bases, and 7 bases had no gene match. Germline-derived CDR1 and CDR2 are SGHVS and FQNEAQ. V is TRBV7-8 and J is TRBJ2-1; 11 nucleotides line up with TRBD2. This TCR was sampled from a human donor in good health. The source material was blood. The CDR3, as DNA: TGTGCCAGCAGCGCCGGGACTAGCGGACCGTACAATGAGCAGTTCTTC. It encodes CASSAGTSGPYNEQFF. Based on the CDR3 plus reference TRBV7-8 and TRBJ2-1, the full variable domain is GAGVSQSPRYKVAKRGQDVALRCDPISGHVSLFWYQQALGQGPEFLTYFQNEAQLDKSGLPSDRFFAERPEGSVSTLKIQRTQQEDSAVYLCASSAGTSGPYNEQFFGPGTRLTVL.